A single T cell receptor (beta chain) is shown here with its context. The table lists this clone with a count of one. Its antigen is currently not known. The record has no base qualities; no much larger clone is one base away. The sample comes from a study of OX40 agonist ivuxolimab in advanced cancers. Regarding the complete study: Ivuxolimab was a fully human IgG2 agonistic monoclonal antibody targeting the costimulatory receptor OX40 (CD134). The monotherapy dose-escalation portion (N of about 50 patients) of the phase I ivuxolimab trial is reported in the paper. Patients were allowed to have had prior anti-PD-1, anti-PD-L1 or anti-CTLA-4 therapy, and approximately 41% of the dose-escalation patients had previously received checkpoint inhibitors. Three dose-escalation patients achieved partial responses, one with hepatocellular carcinoma and two with cutaneous melanoma. A male proportion of approximately 83% and a mean age of approximately 60 years, ranging from roughly 23 to 80, were recorded for the dose-escalation cohort. Of the approximately 50 dose-escalation patients, hepatocellular carcinoma was present in about 19, melanoma in approximately 15, renal cell carcinoma in 9 and head and neck cancer in 9. Intravenous ivuxolimab was administered to patients every 2 weeks at six dose levels: 0.01, 0.1, 0.3, 1.5, 3 and 10 mg/kg. The purpose of peripheral TCRbeta sequencing was to test whether ivuxolimab changed TCR sequence diversity and led to clonal T-cell expansion.

What the authors observed across the whole study: At doses of 0.1 to 3.0 mg/kg, clonal expansion of both CD4+ and CD8+ T cells in blood was seen between baseline and week 6. After ivuxolimab, expanded clones were on average more numerous among CD8+ T cells than among CD4+ T cells. In the 0.1-3.0 mg/kg groups, partial responders were among the patients with the lowest normalized peripheral clonal expansion, particularly in CD8+ T cells. Low levels of normalized T-cell clonal expansion were also seen in some nonresponding patients. Which antigens the clonally expanded peripheral T cells were specific for was not determined.

Patients with a history of autoimmune disease or receiving systemic immunosuppression were excluded from the trial. Peripheral blood for TCR sequencing was collected from all dose cohorts at baseline, on cycle 4 day 1, and on cycle 7 day 1. Samples were obtained from an open-label, multicenter, first-in-human phase I dose-escalation trial of ivuxolimab. The trial enrolled adults with locally advanced or metastatic head and neck squamous cell, hepatocellular, melanoma or renal cell carcinoma. CD4+ and CD8+ T cells were sorted separately from peripheral blood before TCR sequencing. For sequencing of the TCRbeta CDR3 region, genomic DNA was extracted from the sorted cells. The immunoSEQ Assay was used for sequencing of TCRbeta CDR3 regions. The source is immuneACCESS, and TCRdb retained only in-frame sequences with V and J called. Part of the clones is not carried over; for the studies checked, unresolved V genes explain less than half of this, and the remainder is unexplained. The sample table lists some 29,000 clones, approximately 91% of them with a count of one. The top ten clones comprise over 7.5% of the sample.

The germline V gene specifies SGHTA as CDR1 and FQGTGA as CDR2. From cysteine to phenylalanine, the CDR3 is 15 amino acids long. CDR3 DNA only is kept here, 45 bases in frame from base 1. The junction shows trimming of 2 bases on V and 5 bases on J, and the gene matches do not reach 7 bases of it. The sequence is built from TRBV7-3 and TRBJ2-7, with TRBD2 identical over 9 junction bases. The specimen comprised CD4+ or CD8+ T cells sorted from blood, sampled in a trial of the OX40 agonist ivuxolimab. This TCR was recovered from an adult with an advanced solid tumor such as melanoma, head and neck, liver or kidney cancer. The CDR3: CASSLWPSGTNEQYF. The nucleotide sequence reads TGTGCCAGCAGCTTATGGCCTAGCGGGACAAACGAGCAGTACTTC.